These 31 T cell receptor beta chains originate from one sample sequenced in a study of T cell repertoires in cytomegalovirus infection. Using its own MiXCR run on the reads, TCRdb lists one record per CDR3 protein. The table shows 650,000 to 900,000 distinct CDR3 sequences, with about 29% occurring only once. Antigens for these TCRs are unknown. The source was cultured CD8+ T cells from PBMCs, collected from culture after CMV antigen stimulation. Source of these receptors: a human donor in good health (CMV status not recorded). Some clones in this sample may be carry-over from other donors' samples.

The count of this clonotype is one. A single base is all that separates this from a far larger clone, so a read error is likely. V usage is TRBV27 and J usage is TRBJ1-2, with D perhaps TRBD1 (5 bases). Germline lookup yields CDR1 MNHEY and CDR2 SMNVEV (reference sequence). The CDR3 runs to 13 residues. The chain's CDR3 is CASSPGPNYDYTF. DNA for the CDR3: TGTGCCAGCAGCCCGGGACCGAACTATGACTACACCTTC.

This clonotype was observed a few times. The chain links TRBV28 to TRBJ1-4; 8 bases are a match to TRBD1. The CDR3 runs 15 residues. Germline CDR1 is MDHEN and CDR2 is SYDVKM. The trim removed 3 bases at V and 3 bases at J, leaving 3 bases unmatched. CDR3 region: CASSLDREANEKLFF. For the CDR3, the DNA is TGTGCCAGCAGTTTGGACAGGGAGGCTAATGAAAAACTGTTTTTT.

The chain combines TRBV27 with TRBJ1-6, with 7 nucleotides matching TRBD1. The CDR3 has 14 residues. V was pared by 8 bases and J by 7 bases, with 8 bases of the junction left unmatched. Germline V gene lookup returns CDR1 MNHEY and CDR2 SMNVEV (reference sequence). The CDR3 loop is CASQGGTENSPLHF. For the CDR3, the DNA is TGTGCCAGCCAGGGGGGGACGGAAAATTCACCCCTCCACTTT.

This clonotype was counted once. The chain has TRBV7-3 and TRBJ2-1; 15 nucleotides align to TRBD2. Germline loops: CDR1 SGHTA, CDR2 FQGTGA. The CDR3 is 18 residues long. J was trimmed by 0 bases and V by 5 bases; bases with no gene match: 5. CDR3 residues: CASSAGTSGGPSYNEQFF. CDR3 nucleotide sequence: TGTGCCAGCAGCGCCGGGACTAGCGGGGGGCCCTCCTACAATGAGCAGTTCTTC.

CDR3 in DNA: TGTGCCAGCAGTGAACGGGGGGCAGGATACGCGCAGTATTTT. As protein: CASSERGAGYAQYF. J is TRBJ2-3 and V is TRBV2; TRBD2 might be the D (7 bases). The ends were cut back, 2 bases at V and 10 bases at J, with 16 bases in the middle. This CDR3 region has 14 residues. Per the germline V gene, CDR1 is SNHLY and CDR2 is FYNNEI.

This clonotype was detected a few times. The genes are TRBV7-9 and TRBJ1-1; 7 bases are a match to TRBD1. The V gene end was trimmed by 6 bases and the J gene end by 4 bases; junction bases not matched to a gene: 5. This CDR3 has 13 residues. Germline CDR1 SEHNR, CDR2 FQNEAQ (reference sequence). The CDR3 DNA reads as TGTGCCAGCAGAGACACAGGGGCCACTGAAGCTTTCTTT. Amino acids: CASRDTGATEAFF.

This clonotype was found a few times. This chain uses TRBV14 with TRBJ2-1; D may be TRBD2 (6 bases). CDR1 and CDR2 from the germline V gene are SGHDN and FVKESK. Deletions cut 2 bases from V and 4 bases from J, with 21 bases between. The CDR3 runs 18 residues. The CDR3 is CASSQRFPGEDRYNEQFF. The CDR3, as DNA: TGTGCCAGCAGCCAACGGTTTCCCGGGGAGGACCGTTACAATGAGCAGTTCTTC.

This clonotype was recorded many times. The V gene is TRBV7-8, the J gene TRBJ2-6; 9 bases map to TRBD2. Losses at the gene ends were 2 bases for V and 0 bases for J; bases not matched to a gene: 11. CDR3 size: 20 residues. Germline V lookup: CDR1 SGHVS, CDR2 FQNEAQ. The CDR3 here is CASSLKVGLAGLSGANVLTF. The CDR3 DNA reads TGTGCCAGCAGCTTAAAAGTGGGGCTAGCGGGACTCTCTGGGGCCAACGTCCTGACTTTC.

The CDR3 nucleotides read TGTGCCAGTAGGGGGCTAACTTACGATCAGCCCCAGCATTTT. Translating gives CASRGLTYDQPQHF. This sequence joins TRBV19 and TRBJ1-5, with D maybe TRBD1 (5 bases). From germline, CDR1 is LNHDA and CDR2 SQIVND (reference sequence). V was trimmed by 6 bases and J by 5 bases, leaving 14 bases between them. This CDR3 contains 14 residues.

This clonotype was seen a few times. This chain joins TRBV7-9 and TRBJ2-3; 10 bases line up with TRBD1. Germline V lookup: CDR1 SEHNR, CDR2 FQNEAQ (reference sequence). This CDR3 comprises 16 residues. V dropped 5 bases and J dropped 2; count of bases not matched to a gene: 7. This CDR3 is CASSPVTGGLTDTQYF. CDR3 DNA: TGTGCCAGCAGCCCAGTGACAGGGGGCCTCACAGATACGCAGTATTTT. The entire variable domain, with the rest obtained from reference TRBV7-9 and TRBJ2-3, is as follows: DTGVSQNPRHKITKRGQNVTFRCDPISEHNRLYWYRQTLGQGPEFLTYFQNEAQLEKSRLLSDRFSAERPKGSFSTLEIQRTEQGDSAMYLCASSPVTGGLTDTQYFGPGTRLTVL.

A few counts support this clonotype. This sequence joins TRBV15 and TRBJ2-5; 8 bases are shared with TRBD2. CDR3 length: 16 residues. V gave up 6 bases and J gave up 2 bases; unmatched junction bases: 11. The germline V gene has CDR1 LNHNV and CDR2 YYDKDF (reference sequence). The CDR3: CATRMSGGQSQETQYF. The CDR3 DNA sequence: TGTGCCACCAGGATGAGCGGGGGCCAATCTCAAGAGACCCAGTACTTC.

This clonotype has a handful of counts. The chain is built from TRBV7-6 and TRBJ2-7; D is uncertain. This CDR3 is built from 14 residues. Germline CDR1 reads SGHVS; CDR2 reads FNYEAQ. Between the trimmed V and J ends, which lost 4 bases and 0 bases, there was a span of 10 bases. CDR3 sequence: CASSSPSSSYEQYV. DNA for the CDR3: TGTGCCAGCAGCTCGCCATCGAGCTCCTACGAGCAGTACGTC.

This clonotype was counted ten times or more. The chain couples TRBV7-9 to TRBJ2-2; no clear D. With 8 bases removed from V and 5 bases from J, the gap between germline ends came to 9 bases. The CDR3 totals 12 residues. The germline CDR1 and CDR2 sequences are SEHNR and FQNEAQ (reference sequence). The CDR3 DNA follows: TGTGCCAGCTCCTTCAGGACCGGGGAGCTGTTTTTT. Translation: CASSFRTGELFF.

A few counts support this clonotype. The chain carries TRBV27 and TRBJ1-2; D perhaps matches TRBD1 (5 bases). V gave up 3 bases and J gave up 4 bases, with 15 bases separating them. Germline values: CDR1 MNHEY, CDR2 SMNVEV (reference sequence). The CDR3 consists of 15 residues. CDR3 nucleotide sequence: TGTGCCAGCAGTTTTGGGACTGAAGCCCTCTATGGCTACACCTTC. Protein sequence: CASSFGTEALYGYTF.

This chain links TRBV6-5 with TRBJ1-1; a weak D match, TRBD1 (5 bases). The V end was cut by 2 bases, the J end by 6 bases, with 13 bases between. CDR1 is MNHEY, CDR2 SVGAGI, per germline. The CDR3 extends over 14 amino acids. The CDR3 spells CASSYGQGGAEAFF. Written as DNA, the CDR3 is TGTGCCAGCAGTTACGGGCAGGGTGGTGCTGAAGCTTTCTTT.

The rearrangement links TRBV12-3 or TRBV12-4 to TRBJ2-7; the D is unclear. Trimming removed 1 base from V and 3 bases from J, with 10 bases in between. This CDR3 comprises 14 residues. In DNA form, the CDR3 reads TGTGCCAGCAGTTTAGGGGATAATGGCTACGAGCAGTACGTC. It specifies CASSLGDNGYEQYV.

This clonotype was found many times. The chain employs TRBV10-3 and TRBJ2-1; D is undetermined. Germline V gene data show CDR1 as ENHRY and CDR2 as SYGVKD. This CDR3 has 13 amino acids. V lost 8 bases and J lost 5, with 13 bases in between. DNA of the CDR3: TGTGCCATCGGCTGGGGTTTGCACAATGAGCAGTTCTTC. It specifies CAIGWGLHNEQFF.

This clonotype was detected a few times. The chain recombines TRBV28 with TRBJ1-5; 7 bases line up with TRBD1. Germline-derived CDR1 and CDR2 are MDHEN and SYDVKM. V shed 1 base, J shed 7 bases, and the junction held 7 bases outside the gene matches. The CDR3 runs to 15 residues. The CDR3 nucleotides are TGTGCCAGCAGTTTATCCCGGACAGGCGAGCAGCCCCAGCATTTT. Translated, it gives CASSLSRTGEQPQHF.

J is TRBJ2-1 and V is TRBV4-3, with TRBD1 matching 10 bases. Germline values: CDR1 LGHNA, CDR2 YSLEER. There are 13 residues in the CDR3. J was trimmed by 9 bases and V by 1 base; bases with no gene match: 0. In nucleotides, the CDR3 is TGCGCCAGCAGCCAAGGGACAGGGGGTGAGCAGTTCTTC. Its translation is CASSQGTGGEQFF.

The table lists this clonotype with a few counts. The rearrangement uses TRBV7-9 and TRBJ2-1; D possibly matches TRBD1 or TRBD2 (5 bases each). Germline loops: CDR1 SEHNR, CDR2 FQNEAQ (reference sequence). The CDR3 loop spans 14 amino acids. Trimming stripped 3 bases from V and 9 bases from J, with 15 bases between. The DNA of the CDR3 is TGTGCCAGCAGCTTTGTCGGGGCGGTCGGTGAGCAGTTCTTC. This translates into CASSFVGAVGEQFF.

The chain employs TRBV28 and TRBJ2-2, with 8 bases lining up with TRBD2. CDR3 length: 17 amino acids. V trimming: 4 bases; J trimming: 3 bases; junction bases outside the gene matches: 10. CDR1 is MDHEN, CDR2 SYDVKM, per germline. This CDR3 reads CASSSLGSGGYTGELFF. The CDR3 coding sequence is TGTGCCAGCAGTTCTCTTGGCAGCGGGGGCTACACCGGGGAGCTGTTTTTT. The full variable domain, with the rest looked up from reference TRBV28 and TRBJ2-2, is DVKVTQSSRYLVKRTGEKVFLECVQDMDHENMFWYRQDPGLGLRLIYFSYDVKMKEKGDIPEGYSVSREKKERFSLILESASTNQTSMYLCASSSLGSGGYTGELFFGEGSRLTVL.

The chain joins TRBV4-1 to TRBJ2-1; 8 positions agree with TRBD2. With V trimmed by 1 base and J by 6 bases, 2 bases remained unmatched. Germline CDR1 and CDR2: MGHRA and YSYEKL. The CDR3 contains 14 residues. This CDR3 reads CASSQGGTSNEQFF. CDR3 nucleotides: TGCGCCAGCAGCCAAGGTGGGACTAGCAATGAGCAGTTCTTC.

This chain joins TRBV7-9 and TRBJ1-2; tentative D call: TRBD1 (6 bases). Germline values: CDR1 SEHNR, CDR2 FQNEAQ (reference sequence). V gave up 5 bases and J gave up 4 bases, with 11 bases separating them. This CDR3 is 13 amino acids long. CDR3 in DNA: TGTGCCAGCAGCCCTCGGACAGTCTATGGCTACACCTTC. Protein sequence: CASSPRTVYGYTF.

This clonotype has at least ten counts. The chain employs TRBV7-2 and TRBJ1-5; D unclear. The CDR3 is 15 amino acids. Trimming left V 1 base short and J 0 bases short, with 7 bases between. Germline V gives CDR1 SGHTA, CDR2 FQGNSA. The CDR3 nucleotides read TGTGCCAGCAGCTTAGGCACATATAGCAATCAGCCCCAGCATTTT. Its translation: CASSLGTYSNQPQHF.

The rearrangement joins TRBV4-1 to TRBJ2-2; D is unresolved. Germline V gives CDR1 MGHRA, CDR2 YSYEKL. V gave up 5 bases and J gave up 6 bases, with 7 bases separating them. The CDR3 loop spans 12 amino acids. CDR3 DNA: TGCGCCAGCAGCAGTCTCGCCGGGGAGCTGTTTTTT. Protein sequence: CASSSLAGELFF.

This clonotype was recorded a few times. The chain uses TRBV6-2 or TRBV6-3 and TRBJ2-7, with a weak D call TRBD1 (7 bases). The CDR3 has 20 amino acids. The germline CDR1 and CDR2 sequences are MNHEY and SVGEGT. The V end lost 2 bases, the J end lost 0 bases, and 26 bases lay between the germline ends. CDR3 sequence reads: CASSYVWGQWEEGSSYEQYF. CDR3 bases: TGTGCCAGCAGTTACGTGTGGGGACAGTGGGAGGAAGGGAGCTCCTACGAGCAGTACTTC.

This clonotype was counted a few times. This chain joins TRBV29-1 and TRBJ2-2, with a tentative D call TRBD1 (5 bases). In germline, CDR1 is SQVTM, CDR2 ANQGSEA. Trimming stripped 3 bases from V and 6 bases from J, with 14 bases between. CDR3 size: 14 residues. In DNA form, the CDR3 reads TGCAGCGTTGAGGGGCAGGGAAAAGCCGGGGAGCTGTTTTTT. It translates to CSVEGQGKAGELFF.

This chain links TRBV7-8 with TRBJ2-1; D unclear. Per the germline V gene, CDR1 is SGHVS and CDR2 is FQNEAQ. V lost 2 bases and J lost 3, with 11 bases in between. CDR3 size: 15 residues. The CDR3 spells CASSLIRQVYNEQFF. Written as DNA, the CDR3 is TGTGCCAGCAGCTTAATTAGGCAGGTCTACAATGAGCAGTTCTTC.

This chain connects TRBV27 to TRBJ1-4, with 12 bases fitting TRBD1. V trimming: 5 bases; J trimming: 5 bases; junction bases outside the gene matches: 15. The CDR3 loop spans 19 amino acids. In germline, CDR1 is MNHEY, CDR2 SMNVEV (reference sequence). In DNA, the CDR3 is TGTGCCAGCAGTACCATTCCGTCCCGGGACAGGGGGCCAAATGAAAAACTGTTTTTT. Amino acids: CASSTIPSRDRGPNEKLFF.

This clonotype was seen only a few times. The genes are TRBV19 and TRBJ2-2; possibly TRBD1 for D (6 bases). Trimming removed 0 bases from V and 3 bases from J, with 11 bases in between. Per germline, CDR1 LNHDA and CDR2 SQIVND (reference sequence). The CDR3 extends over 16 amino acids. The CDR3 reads CASSIERQAYTGELFF. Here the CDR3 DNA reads TGTGCCAGTAGTATAGAGAGACAGGCCTACACCGGGGAGCTGTTTTTT.

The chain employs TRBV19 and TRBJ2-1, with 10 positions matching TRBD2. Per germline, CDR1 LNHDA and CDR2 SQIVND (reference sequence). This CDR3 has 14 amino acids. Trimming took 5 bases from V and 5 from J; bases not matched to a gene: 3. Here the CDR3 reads CASSERGGHNEQFF. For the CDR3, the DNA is TGTGCCAGTAGTGAGCGGGGGGGACACAATGAGCAGTTCTTC.